These T cell receptor beta chains were read from a single sample in a study of prognosis after radiotherapy for stage I lung cancer. TCRdb fed the multiplex PCR reads into MiXCR, producing one record per CDR3 protein. The sample has 26,000 or so distinct CDR3 sequences, 25% to 30% seen once. The starting material was PBMCs, obtained before or after stereotactic body radiation therapy (not recorded which). The receptors come from a donor aged 50 or older with non-small cell lung cancer. CDR3s include the opening cysteine and the closing phenylalanine or tryptophan. The order of the fields is clone size, D gene, J gene, V gene, CDR3 DNA, CDR3 protein. The D gene is left open where the match is weak. A row's size may be missing; if present it is once, few, many or a size class.

-	TRBD1	TRBJ2-1	TRBV10-1	TGCGCCAGCAGTGACACTCCGGGACAGGGGAGTGAGGAGCAGTTCTTC	CASSDTPGQGSEEQFF
many	TRBD2	TRBJ2-1	TRBV5-1	TGCGCCAGCAGCTTTGGGGAGGGCGGGTCGGATGAGCAGTTCTTC	CASSFGEGGSDEQFF
many	-	TRBJ1-1	TRBV7-9	TGTGCCAGCAGCTTAGCGGGGGGGCTGGGGACTGAAGCTTTCTTT	CASSLAGGLGTEAFF
-	-	TRBJ2-1	TRBV11-2	TGTGCCAGCAGCTTAGATTGGAGCGGCGATGAGCAGTTCTTC	CASSLDWSGDEQFF
many	-	TRBJ2-5	TRBV11-2	TGTGCCAGCAGCTTAGAAGTGGGGAAGCGGCAGACCCAGTACTTC	CASSLEVGKRQTQYF
many	TRBD2	TRBJ2-7	TRBV6-1	TGTGCCACCCGTATAGGTAGCGGGACCTTTAGCTCCTACGAGCAGTACTTC	CATRIGSGTFSSYEQYF
-	TRBD1	TRBJ1-5	TRBV10-3	TGTGCCTCATCAGGTGGGGAACAGGGGGAGAGCAATCAGCCCCAGCATTTT	CASSGGEQGESNQPQHF
-	-	TRBJ1-2	TRBV11-3	TGTGCCAGCAGCCCTGAGACAAGGGTGTGGGCTAACTATGGCTACACCTTC	CASSPETRVWANYGYTF
-	-	TRBJ2-7	TRBV20-1	TGCAGTGCCAGTGGGGAATTATCGGGGTCCTACGAGCAGTACTTC	CSASGELSGSYEQYF
many	-	TRBJ1-2	TRBV5-6	TGTGCCAGCAGCTTGAAAATGGGGCTGATCTATGGCTACACCTTC	CASSLKMGLIYGYTF
-	-	TRBJ2-1	TRBV7-7	TGTGCCAGCAGCTTAGGAATGGGGGATGAGCAGTTCTTC	CASSLGMGDEQFF
many	-	TRBJ2-2	TRBV12-3/TRBV12-4	TGTGCCAGCACCCAAACAAACACCGGGGAGCTGTTTTTT	CASTQTNTGELFF
-	-	TRBJ1-4	TRBV5-1	TGCGCCAGCAGCTTGGGGCTAGGGGATCGAAATGAAAAACTGTTTTTT	CASSLGLGDRNEKLFF
many	-	TRBJ1-4	TRBV30	TGTGCCTGGAGTGACTTCGGGGGGAATAATGAAAAACTGTTTTTT	CAWSDFGGNNEKLFF
-	-	TRBJ1-6	TRBV6-1	TGTGCCAGCAGTGCCGGGAGAGGTGCGACACCCCTCCACTTT	CASSAGRGATPLHF
-	-	TRBJ1-1	TRBV12-3/TRBV12-4	TGTGCCAGCAGTCAGTTCCCGACGGCCGCGAGGACTGAAGCTTTCTTT	CASSQFPTAARTEAFF
many	-	TRBJ2-7	TRBV2	TGTGCCAGCGGGATAGGAGGGATCCTCTACGAGCAGTACTTC	CASGIGGILYEQYF
medium-sized	TRBD2	TRBJ2-1	TRBV5-1	TGCGCCAGCAGCTTGCATCAGCGGGAGGGCTACAATGAGCAGTTCTTC	CASSLHQREGYNEQFF
-	-	TRBJ2-1	TRBV20-1	TGCAGTGCTAGCCACCATGAGCATTTCTTC	CSASHHEHFF
few	-	TRBJ2-5	TRBV18	TGTGCCAGCTCACCATACCCAACAAGTTCTTACCAAGAGACCCAGTACTTC	CASSPYPTSSYQETQYF
many	-	TRBJ1-2	TRBV29-1	TGCAGCGTTGATGGGGGCAAAGGGAACTATGGCTACACCTTC	CSVDGGKGNYGYTF
many	TRBD2	TRBJ2-1	TRBV3-1	TGTGCCAGCAGCCAACGGGCCGGCGGGAGGGCCCTTTCCTACAATGAGCAGTTCTTC	CASSQRAGGRALSYNEQFF
many	TRBD1	TRBJ2-6	TRBV9	TGTGCCAGCAGCGTTCGGGACAGGGGGACTGGGGCCAACGTCCTGACTTTC	CASSVRDRGTGANVLTF
-	TRBD2	TRBJ2-1	TRBV5-1	TGCGCCAGCAGCTTGGGGATAGCGGGGGAGCGGTTAGATGAGCAGTTCTTC	CASSLGIAGERLDEQFF
many	-	TRBJ2-7	TRBV6-5	TGTGCCAGCAGTTACTTTAGTGGGAGTAACCCCTACGAGCAGTACTTC	CASSYFSGSNPYEQYF
many	-	TRBJ1-1	TRBV20-1	TGCAGTGCACGACGACTCCCAGGGACTGAAGCTTTCTTT	CSARRLPGTEAFF
many	TRBD1	TRBJ2-2	TRBV20-1	TGCAGTGCAACCCCGGGACAGGTGAACACCGGGGAGCTGTTTTTT	CSATPGQVNTGELFF
many	-	TRBJ2-2	TRBV29-1	TGCAGCGTTGAGGGTCAGGGGAACACCGGGGAGCTGTTTTTT	CSVEGQGNTGELFF
-	-	TRBJ1-2	TRBV12-3/TRBV12-4	TGTGCCAGCAGCCAGGTGGCCAAGGACTATGGCTGCACCTTC	CASSQVAKDYGCTF
many	-	TRBJ1-1	TRBV27	TGTGCCAGCAGCCCTTTAGTCGTGGCTGAAGCTTTCTTT	CASSPLVVAEAFF
many	-	TRBJ1-3	TRBV12-5	TGTGCTAGTGGTCCCGGGGCTGGAAACACCATATATTTT	CASGPGAGNTIYF
medium-sized	-	TRBJ2-1	TRBV5-1	TGCGCCAGCAGAGATTCGGCGAGCTCCTACAATGAGCAGTTCTTC	CASRDSASSYNEQFF
many	-	TRBJ1-2	TRBV11-2	TGTGCCAGCAGCGACGGGGGGGAAAACTATGGCTACACCTTC	CASSDGGENYGYTF
many	TRBD1	TRBJ1-5	TRBV20-1	TGCAGTGCTAGTACCCAGGGGGATCAGCCCCAGCATTTT	CSASTQGDQPQHF
many	TRBD2	TRBJ2-5	TRBV5-1	TGCGCCAGCAGCTGGGGACTAGCGGGAGGGTCCACTCAAGAGACCCAGTACTTC	CASSWGLAGGSTQETQYF
many	-	TRBJ2-1	TRBV4-2	TGTGCCAGCAGCCGGGGAGAAGGGGATTCCTCCTACAATGAGCAGTTCTTC	CASSRGEGDSSYNEQFF
many	-	TRBJ2-7	TRBV4-2	TGTGCCAGCAGCCTGGGTGTGACTAACTCCTACGAGCAGTACTTC	CASSLGVTNSYEQYF
many	TRBD2	TRBJ2-5	TRBV9	TGTGCCAGCAGCGTGGGACTAGCGGGAGGTCACCAAGAGACCCAGTACTTC	CASSVGLAGGHQETQYF
many	-	TRBJ1-4	TRBV19	TGTGCCAGTAGTCAACGCCCGAGGGATAGTGCAACTAATGAAAAACTGTTTTTT	CASSQRPRDSATNEKLFF
-	-	TRBJ2-7	TRBV24-1	TGTGCCACCAGTGACCCCGCGGTGCGGCAGCCTTCCTACGAGCAGTACTTC	CATSDPAVRQPSYEQYF
many	-	TRBJ2-7	TRBV5-1	TGCGCCAGCAGTCCATGGGGGGGCGCGTTAACCGAGCAGTACTTC	CASSPWGGALTEQYF
many	-	TRBJ2-2	TRBV6-1	TGTGCCAGTTTAATCGGGACTCTGAACACCGGGGAGCTGTTTTTT	CASLIGTLNTGELFF
-	-	TRBJ1-5	TRBV6-1	TGTGCCAGCAGTACCGGACTTGGGAAGCCACAGCATTTT	CASSTGLGKPQHF
-	-	TRBJ2-2	TRBV28	TGTGCCAGCAGTACGACCCGGGACTGGGGGGGCGGGGAGCTGTTTTTC	CASSTTRDWGGGELFF
many	-	TRBJ2-1	TRBV4-1	TGCGCCAGCAGCCAAGATCTCCCAGGGCTAGGTCCCTACAATGAGCAGTTCTTC	CASSQDLPGLGPYNEQFF
many	-	TRBJ1-4	TRBV5-1	TGCGCCAGCAGTCCGGGCACAACTAATGAAAAACTGTTTTTT	CASSPGTTNEKLFF
many	-	TRBJ1-6	TRBV15	TGTGCCACCAGCTTCACCCGGGCAGGTTCACCCCTCCACTTT	CATSFTRAGSPLHF
many	-	TRBJ2-7	TRBV5-1	TGCGCCAGCACGAAGGGTTACGAGCAGTACTTC	CASTKGYEQYF
many	TRBD2	TRBJ2-1	TRBV27	TGTGCCAGCAGCGCAGGACTAGCGGGAAACAATGAGCAGTTCTTC	CASSAGLAGNNEQFF